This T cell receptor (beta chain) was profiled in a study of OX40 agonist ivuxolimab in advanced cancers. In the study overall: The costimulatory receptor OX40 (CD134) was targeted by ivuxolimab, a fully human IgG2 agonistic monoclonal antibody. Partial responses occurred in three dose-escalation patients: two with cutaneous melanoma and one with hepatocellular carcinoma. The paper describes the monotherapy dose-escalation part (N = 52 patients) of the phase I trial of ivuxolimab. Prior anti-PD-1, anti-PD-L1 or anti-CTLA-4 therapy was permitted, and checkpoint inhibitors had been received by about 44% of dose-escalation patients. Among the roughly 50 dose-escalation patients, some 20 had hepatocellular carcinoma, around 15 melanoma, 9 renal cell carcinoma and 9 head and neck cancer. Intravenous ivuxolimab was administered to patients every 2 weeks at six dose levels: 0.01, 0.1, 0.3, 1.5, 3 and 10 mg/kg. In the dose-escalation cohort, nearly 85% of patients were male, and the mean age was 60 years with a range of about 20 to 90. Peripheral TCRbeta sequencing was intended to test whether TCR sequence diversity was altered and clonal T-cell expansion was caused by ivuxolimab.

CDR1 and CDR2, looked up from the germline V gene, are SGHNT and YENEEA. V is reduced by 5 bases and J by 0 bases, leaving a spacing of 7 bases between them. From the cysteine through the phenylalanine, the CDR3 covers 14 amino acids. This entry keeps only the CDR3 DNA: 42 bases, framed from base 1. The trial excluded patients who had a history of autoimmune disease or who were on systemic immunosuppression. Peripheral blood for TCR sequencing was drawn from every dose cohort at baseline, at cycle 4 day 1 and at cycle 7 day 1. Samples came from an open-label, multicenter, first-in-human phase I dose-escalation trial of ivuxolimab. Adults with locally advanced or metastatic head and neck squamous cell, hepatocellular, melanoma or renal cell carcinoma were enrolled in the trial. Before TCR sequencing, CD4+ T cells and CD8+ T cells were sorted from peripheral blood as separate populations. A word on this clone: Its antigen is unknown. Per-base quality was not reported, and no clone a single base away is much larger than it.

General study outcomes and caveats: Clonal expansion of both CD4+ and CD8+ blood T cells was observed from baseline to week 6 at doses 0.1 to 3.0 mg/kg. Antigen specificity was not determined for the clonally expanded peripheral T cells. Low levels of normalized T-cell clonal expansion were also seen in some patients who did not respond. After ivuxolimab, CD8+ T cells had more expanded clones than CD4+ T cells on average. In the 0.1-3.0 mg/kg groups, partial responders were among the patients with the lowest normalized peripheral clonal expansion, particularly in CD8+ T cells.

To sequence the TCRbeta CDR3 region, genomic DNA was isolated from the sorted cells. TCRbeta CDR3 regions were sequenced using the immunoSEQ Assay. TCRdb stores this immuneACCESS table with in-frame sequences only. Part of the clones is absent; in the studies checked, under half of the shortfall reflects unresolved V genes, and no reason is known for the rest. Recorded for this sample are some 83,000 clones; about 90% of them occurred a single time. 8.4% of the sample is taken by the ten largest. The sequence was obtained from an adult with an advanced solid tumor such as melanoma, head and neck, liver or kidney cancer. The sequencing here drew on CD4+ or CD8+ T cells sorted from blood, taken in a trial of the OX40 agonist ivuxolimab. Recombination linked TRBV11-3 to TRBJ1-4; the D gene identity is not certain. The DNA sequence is TGTGCCAGCAGCCCAAGTGCAACTAATGAAAAACTGTTTTTT. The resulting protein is CASSPSATNEKLFF.